This T cell receptor (beta chain) was sequenced in a study of T cells in Graves' hyperthyroidism and ophthalmopathy. The wider study: Any treatment followed the collection of peripheral blood at initial diagnosis.

Stable Graves' hyperthyroidism denoted no ophthalmopathy progression over 18 months. With a duration under 2 months, the hyperthyroidism was newly diagnosed in patients aged 18 to 65. Patients showing uncontrolled infection, other autoimmune disease, pregnancy or lactation were ineligible. The germline CDR1 and CDR2 sequences are MNHNS and SASEGT. The V and J ends lost 6 bases and 5 bases respectively, with 17 bases between them. The CDR3 consists of 15 residues. Amplification yielded TCR beta CDR3 regions, with RNA transcripts as the source. The HTBI primer set drove a first-round RT-PCR of the TCR CDR3. Using its own MiXCR run on the multiplex PCR reads, TCRdb lists one record per CDR3 protein. The sample comprises roughly 380,000 distinct CDR3 sequences, about 13% of which are singletons, and 5% to 6% rests with the top ten. This clonotype was found once.

This sequence originates from a woman aged 18-29 years with Graves' hyperthyroidism. The sequencing sample was made of blood. The chain combines TRBV6-1 with TRBJ2-1; tentatively, D is TRBD1 or TRBD2 (6 bases each). The CDR3 spells CASREGEAAHNEQFF. CDR3 bases: TGTGCCAGCAGGGAGGGGGAGGCTGCCCACAATGAGCAGTTCTTC.